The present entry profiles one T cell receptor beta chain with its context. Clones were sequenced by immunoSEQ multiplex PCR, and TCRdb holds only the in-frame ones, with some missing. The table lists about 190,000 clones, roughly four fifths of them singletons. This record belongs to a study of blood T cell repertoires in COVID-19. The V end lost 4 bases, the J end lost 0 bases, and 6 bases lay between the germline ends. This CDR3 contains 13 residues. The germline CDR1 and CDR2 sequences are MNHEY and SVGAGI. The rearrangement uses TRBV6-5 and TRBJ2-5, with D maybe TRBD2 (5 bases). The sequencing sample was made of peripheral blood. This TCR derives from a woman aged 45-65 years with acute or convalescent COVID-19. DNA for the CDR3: TGTGCCAGCAGTTGGGAGCACCAAGAGACCCAGTACTTC. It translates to CASSWEHQETQYF.